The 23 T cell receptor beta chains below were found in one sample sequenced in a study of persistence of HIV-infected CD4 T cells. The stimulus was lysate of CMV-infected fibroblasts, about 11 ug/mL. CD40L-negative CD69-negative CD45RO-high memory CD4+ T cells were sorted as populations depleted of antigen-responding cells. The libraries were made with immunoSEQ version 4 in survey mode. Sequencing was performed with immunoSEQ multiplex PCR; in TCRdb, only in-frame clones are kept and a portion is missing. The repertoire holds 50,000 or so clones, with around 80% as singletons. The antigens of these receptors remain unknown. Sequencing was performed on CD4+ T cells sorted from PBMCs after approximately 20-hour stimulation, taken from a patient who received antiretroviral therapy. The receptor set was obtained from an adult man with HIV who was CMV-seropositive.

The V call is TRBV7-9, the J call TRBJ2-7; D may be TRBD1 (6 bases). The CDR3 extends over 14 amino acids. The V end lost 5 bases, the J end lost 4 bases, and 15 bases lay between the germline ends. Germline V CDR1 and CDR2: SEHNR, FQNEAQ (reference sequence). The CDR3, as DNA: TGTGCCAGCAGCCCAGGGGACAACCTGTACGAGCAGTACTTC. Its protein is CASSPGDNLYEQYF.

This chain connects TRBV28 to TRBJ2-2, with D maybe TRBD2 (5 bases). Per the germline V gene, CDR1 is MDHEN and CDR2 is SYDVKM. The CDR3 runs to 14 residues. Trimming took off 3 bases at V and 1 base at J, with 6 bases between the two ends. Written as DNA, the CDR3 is TGTGCCAGCAGTTTCCGGGAGAACACCGGGGAGCTGTTTTTT. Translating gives CASSFRENTGELFF.

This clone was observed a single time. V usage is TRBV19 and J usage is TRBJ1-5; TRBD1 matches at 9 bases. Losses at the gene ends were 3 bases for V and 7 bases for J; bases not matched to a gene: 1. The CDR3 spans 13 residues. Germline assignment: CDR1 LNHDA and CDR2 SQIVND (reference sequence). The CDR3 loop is CASSMDRGQPQHF. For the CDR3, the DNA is TGTGCCAGTAGTATGGACAGGGGACAGCCCCAGCATTTT.

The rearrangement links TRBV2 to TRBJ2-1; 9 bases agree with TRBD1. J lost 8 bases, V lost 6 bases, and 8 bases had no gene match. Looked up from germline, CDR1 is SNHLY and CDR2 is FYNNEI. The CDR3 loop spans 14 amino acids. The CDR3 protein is CASSAGTGRDEQFF. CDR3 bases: TGTGCCAGCAGCGCCGGGACAGGGCGGGATGAGCAGTTCTTC.

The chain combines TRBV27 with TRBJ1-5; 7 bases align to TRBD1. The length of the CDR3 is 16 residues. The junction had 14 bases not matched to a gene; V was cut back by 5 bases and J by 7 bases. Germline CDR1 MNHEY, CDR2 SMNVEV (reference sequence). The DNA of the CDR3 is TGTGCCAGCAGTCCCTCCCCCCGACAGGGACGGCAGCCCCAGCATTTT. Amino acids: CASSPSPRQGRQPQHF.

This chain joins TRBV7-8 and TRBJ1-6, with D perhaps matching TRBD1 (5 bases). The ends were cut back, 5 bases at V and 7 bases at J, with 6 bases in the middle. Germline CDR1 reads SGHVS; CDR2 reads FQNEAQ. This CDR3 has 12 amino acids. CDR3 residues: CASSPGNSPLHF. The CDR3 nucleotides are TGTGCCAGCAGCCCAGGGAATTCACCCCTCCACTTT.

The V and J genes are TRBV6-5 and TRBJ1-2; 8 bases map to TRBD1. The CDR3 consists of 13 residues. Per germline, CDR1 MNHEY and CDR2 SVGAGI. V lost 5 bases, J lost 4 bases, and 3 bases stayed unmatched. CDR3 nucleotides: TGTGCCAGCAGTACAGGGGGTGGCTATGGCTACACCTTC. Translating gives CASSTGGGYGYTF.

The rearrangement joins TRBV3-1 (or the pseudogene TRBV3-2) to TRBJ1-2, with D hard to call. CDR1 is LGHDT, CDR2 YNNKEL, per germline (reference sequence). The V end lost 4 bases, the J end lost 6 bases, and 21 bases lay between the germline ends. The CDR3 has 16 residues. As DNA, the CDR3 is TGTGCCAGCAGCCCCTATTCGGCAGGTTCTTCTAATGGCTACACCTTC. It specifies CASSPYSAGSSNGYTF.

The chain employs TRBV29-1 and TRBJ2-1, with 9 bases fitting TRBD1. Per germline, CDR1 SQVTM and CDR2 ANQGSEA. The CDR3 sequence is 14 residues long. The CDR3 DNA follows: TGCAGTCTACGGGGGACAGGGTACTACAATGAGCAGTTCTTC. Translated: CSLRGTGYYNEQFF.

CDR3 in DNA: TGTGCCATCAGAGATAGCGGGAGCCCCACAGATACGCAGTATTTT. Its translation: CAIRDSGSPTDTQYF. The chain recombines TRBV10-3 with TRBJ2-3; TRBD2 agrees at 9 bases. V gave up 6 bases and J gave up 2 bases; unmatched junction bases: 6. There are 15 residues in the CDR3. Germline values: CDR1 ENHRY, CDR2 SYGVKD.

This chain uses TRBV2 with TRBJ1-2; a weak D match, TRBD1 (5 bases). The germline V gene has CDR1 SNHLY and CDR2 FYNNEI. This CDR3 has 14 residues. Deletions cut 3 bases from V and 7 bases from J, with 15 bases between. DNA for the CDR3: TGTGCCAGCAGTGAGTCCAGGGAGGGTAGTGGCTACACCTTC. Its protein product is CASSESREGSGYTF.

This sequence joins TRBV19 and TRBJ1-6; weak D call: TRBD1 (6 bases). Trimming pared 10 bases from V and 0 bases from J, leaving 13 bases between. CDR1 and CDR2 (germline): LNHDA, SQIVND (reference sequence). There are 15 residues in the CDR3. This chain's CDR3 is CATQGGSSYNSPLHF. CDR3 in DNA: TGTGCCACCCAAGGGGGGAGCTCCTATAATTCACCCCTCCACTTT.

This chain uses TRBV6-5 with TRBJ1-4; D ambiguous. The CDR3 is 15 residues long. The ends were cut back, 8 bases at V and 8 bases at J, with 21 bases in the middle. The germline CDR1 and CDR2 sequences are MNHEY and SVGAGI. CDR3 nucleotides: TGTGCCAGCGGGAGAGGGATCGGTCGCGGCGAAAAACTGTTTTTT. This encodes CASGRGIGRGEKLFF.

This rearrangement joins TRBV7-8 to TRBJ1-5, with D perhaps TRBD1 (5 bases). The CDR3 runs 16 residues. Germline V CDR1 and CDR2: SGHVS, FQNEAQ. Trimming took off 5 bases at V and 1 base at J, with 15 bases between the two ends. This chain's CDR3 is CASSPRERDSNQPQHF. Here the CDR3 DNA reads TGTGCCAGCAGCCCTAGGGAGAGGGACAGCAATCAGCCCCAGCATTTT.

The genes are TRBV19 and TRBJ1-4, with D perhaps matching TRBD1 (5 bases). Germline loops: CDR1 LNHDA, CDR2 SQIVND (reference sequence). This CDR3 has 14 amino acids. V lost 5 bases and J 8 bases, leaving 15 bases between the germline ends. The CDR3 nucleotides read TGTGCCAGTAGTCGCTTCTGGGGGGACGAAAAACTGTTTTTT. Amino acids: CASSRFWGDEKLFF.

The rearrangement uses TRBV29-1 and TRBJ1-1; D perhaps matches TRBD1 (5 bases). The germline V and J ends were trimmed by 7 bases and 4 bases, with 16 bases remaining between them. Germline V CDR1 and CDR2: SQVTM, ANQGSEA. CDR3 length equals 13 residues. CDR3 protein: CSGGAGLGTEAFF. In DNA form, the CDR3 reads TGCAGCGGTGGAGCGGGACTGGGCACTGAAGCTTTCTTT.

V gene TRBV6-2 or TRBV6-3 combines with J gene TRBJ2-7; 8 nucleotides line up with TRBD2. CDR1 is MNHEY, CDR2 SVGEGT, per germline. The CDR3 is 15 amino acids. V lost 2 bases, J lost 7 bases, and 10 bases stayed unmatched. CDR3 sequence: CASSYQREGRREQYF. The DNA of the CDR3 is TGTGCCAGCAGTTACCAACGGGAGGGCCGTAGAGAGCAGTACTTC.

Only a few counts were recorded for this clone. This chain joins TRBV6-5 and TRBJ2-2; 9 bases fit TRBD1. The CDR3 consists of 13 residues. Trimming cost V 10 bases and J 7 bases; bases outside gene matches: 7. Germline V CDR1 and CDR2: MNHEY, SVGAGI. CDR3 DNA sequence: TGTGCCACCAAAACAGGGGGCCACGGGGAGCTGTTTTTT. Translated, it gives CATKTGGHGELFF.

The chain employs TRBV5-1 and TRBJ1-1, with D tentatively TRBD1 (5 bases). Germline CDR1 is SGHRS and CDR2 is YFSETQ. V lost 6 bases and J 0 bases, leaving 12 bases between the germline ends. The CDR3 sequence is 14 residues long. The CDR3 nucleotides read TGCGCCAGCAAGGGGCAGACCTTGAACACTGAAGCTTTCTTT. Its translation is CASKGQTLNTEAFF. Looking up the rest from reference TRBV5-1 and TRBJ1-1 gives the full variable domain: KAGVTQTPRYLIKTRGQQVTLSCSPISGHRSVSWYQQTPGQGLQFLFEYFSETQRNKGNFPGRFSGRQFSNSRSEMNVSTLELGDSALYLCASKGQTLNTEAFFGQGTRLTVV.

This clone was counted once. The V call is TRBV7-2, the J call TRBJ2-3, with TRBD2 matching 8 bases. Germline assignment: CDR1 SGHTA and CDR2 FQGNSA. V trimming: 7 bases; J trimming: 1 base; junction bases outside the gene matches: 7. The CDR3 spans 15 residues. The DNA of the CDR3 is TGTGCCAGCACTCAACGGGGGGGCGGCACAGATACGCAGTATTTT. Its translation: CASTQRGGGTDTQYF.

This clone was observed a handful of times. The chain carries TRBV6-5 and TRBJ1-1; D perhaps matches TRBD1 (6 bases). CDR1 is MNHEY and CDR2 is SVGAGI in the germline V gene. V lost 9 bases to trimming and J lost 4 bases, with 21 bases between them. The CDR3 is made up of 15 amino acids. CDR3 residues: CASRGGATGGTEAFF. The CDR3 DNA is TGTGCCAGTCGGGGGGGCGCCACCGGGGGCACTGAAGCTTTCTTT.

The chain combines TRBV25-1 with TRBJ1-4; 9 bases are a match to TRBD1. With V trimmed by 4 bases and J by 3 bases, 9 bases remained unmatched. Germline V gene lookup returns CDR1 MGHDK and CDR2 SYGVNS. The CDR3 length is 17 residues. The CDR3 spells CASSGSRDRVANEKLFF. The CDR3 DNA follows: TGTGCCAGCAGTGGGTCCCGGGACAGGGTGGCTAATGAAAAACTGTTTTTT.

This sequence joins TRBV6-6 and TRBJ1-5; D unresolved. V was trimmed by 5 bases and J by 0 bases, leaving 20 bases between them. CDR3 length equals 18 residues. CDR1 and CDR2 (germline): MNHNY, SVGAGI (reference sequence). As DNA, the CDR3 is TGTGCCAGCAGTCCAGACCCAATGACACCTACTAGCAATCAGCCCCAGCATTTT. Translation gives CASSPDPMTPTSNQPQHF.